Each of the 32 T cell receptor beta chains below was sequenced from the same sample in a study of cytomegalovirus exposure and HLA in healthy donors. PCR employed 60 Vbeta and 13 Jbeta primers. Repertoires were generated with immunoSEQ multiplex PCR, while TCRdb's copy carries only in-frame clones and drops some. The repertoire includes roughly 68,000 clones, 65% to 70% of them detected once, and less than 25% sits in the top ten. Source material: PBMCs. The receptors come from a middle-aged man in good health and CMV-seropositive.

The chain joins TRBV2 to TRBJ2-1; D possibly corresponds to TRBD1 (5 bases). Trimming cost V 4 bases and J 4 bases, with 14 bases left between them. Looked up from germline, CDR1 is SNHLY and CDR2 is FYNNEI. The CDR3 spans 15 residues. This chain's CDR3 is CASSGGLFSYNEQFF. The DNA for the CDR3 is TGTGCCAGCAGTGGGGGCCTTTTCTCGTACAATGAGCAGTTCTTC.

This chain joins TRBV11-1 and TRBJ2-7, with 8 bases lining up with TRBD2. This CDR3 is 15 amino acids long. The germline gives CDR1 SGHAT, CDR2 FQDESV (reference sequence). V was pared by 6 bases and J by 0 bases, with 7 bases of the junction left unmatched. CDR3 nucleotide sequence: TGTGCCAGCAGTTACAGTAGCGGGGACTCCTACGAGCAGTACTTC. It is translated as CASSYSSGDSYEQYF.

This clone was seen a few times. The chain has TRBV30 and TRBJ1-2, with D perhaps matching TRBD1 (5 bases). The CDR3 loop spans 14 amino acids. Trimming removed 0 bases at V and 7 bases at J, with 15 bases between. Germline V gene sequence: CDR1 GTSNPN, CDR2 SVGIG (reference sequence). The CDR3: CAWSVGGRRSGYTF. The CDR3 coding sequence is TGTGCCTGGAGTGTGGGGGGTAGACGATCTGGCTACACCTTC.

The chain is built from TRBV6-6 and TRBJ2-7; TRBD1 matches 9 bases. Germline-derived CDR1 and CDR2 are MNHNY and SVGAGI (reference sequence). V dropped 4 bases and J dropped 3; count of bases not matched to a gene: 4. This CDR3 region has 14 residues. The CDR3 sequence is CASSLKTGGYEQYF. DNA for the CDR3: TGTGCCAGCAGTTTAAAGACAGGGGGCTACGAGCAGTACTTC.

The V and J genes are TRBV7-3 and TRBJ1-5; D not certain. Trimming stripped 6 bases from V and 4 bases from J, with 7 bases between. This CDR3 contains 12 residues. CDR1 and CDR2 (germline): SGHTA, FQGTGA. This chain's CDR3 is CASRTRNQPQHF. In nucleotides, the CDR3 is TGTGCCAGCAGGACCAGGAATCAGCCCCAGCATTTT.

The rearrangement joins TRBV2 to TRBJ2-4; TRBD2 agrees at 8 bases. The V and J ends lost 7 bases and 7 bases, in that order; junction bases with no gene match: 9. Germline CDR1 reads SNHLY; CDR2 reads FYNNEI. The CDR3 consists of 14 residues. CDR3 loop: CASIRGGNSNIQYF. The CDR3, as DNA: TGTGCCAGCATCCGGGGGGGCAACAGTAACATTCAGTACTTC.

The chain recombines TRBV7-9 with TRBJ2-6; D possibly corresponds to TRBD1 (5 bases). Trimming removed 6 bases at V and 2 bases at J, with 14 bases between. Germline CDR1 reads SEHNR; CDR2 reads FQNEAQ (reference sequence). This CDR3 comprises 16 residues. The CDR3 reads CASSFGAIPGANVLTF. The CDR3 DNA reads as TGTGCCAGCAGTTTTGGGGCCATCCCTGGGGCCAACGTCCTGACTTTC.

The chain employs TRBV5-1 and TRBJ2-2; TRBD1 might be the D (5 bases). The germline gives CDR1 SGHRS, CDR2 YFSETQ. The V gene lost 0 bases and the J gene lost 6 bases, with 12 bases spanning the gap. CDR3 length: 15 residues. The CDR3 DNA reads TGCGCCAGCAGCTTGGTCAGGGCCGGGTCCGGGGAGCTGTTTTTT. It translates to CASSLVRAGSGELFF.

In nucleotides, the CDR3 is TGTGCCAGCAGTACCCCCGGGACAGGGAGAGAGACCCAGTACTTC. It is translated as CASSTPGTGRETQYF. The genes are TRBV6-1 and TRBJ2-5, with 9 bases identical to TRBD1. CDR1 and CDR2 (germline): MNHNS, SASEGT. This CDR3 spans 15 amino acids. Trimming cost V 5 bases and J 4 bases; bases outside gene matches: 8.

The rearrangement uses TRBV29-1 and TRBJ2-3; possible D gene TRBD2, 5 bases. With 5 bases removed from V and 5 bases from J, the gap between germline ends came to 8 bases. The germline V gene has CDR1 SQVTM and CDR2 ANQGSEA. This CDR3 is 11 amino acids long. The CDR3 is CSVNRGDTQYF. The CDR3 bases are TGCAGCGTTAATCGGGGAGATACGCAGTATTTT.

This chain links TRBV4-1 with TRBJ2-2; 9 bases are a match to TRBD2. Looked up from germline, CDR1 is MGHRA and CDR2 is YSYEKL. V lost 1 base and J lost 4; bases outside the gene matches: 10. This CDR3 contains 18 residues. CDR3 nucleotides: TGCGCCAGCAGCCAAGGCGGGGGGGCCTCTAAGGGCACCGGGGAGCTGTTTTTT. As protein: CASSQGGGASKGTGELFF.

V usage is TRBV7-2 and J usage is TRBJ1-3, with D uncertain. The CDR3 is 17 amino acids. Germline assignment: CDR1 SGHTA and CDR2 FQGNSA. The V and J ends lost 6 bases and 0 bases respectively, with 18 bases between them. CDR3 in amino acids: CASRTIEMELSGNTIYF. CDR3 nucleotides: TGTGCCAGCAGAACAATCGAGATGGAGCTCTCTGGAAACACCATATATTTT.

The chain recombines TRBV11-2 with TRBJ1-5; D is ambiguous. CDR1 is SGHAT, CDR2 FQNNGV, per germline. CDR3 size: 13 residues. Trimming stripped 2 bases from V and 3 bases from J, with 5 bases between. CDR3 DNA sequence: TGTGCCAGCAGCTTAAGACACAATCAGCCCCAGCATTTT. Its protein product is CASSLRHNQPQHF.

CDR3 region: CASSWSGVGTGELFF. The CDR3 coding sequence is TGTGCCAGCAGCTGGAGCGGGGTCGGCACCGGGGAGCTGTTTTTT. The V and J genes are TRBV5-4 and TRBJ2-2, with 7 positions matching TRBD2. The CDR3 contains 15 residues. Germline CDR1 reads SGHNT; CDR2 reads YYREEE (reference sequence). V dropped 3 bases and J dropped 4; count of bases not matched to a gene: 6.

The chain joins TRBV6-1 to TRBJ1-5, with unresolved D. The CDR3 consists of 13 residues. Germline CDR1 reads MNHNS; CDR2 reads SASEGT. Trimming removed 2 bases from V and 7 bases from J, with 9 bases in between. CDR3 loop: CASSESFYQPQHF. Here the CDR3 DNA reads TGTGCCAGCAGTGAATCCTTCTACCAGCCCCAGCATTTT.

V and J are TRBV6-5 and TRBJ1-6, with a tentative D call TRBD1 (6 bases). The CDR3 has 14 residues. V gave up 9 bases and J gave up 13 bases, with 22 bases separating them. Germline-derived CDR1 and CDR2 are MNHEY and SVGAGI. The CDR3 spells CASKDSASRGPLHF. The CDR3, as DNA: TGTGCCAGTAAGGACAGCGCTTCGAGGGGCCCCCTCCACTTT.

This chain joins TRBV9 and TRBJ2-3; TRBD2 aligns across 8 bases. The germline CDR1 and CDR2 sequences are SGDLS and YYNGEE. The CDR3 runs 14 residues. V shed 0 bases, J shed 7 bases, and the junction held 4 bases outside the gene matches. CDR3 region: CASSVAGGLNTQYF. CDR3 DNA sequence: TGTGCCAGCAGCGTAGCGGGGGGGCTAAATACGCAGTATTTT.

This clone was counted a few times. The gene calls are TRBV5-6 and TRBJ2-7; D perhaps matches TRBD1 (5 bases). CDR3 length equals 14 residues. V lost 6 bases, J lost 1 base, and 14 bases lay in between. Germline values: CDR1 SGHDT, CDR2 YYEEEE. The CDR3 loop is CASTFGRQSYEQYF. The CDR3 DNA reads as TGTGCCAGCACCTTTGGCCGACAGTCCTACGAGCAGTACTTC. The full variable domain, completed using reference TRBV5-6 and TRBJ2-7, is DAGVTQSPTHLIKTRGQQVTLRCSPKSGHDTVSWYQQALGQGPQFIFQYYEEEERQRGNFPDRFSGHQFPNYSSELNVNALLLGDSALYLCASTFGRQSYEQYFGPGTRLTVT.

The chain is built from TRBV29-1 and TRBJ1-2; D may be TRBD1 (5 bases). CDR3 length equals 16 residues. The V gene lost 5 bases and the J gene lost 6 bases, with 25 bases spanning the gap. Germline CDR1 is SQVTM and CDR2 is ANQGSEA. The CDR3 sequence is CSVFQGSRLTHDGYTF. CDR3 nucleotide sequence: TGCAGCGTTTTTCAGGGAAGTCGCCTCACTCACGATGGCTACACCTTC. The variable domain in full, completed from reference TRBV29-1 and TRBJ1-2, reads SAVISQKPSRDICQRGTSLTIQCQVDSQVTMMFWYRQQPGQSLTLIATANQGSEATYESGFVIDKFPISRPNLTFSTLTVSNMSPEDSSIYLCSVFQGSRLTHDGYTFGSGTRLTVV.

CDR3 DNA: TGTGCCAGTAGTATAGAGGCCAGGCTCGGCTACGAGCAGTACTTC. Translation: CASSIEARLGYEQYF. This chain joins TRBV19 and TRBJ2-7, with D uncertain. The germline V and J ends were trimmed by 0 bases and 3 bases, with 12 bases remaining between them. Germline-derived CDR1 and CDR2 are LNHDA and SQIVND (reference sequence). CDR3 length: 15 amino acids.

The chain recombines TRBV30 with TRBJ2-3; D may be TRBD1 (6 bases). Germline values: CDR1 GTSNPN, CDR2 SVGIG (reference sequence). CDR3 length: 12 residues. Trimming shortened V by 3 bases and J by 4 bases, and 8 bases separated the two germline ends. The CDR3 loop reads CAWSPGADTQYF. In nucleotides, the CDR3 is TGTGCCTGGAGCCCAGGGGCAGATACGCAGTATTTT.

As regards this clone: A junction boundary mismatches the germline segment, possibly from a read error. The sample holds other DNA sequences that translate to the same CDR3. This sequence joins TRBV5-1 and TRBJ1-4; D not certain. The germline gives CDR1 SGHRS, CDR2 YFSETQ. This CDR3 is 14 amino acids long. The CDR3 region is CASSLTGIREKLFF. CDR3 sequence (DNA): TGCGCCAGTAGCTTGACCGGGATCCGTGAAAAACTGTTTTTT.

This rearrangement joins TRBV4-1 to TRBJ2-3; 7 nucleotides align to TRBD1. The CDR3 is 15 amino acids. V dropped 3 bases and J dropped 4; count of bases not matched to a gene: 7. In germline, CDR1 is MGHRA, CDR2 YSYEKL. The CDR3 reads CASSQTTGDADTQYF. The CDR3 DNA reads TGCGCCAGCAGCCAGACTACAGGGGACGCAGATACGCAGTATTTT.

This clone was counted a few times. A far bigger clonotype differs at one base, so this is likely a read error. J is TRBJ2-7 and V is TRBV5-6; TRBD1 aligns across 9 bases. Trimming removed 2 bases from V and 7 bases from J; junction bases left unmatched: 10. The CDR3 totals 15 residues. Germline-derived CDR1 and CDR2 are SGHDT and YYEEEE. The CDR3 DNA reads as TGTGCCAGCAGCTTTGGGGACAGGGCCTACAATGAGCAGTACTTC. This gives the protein CASSFGDRAYNEQYF.

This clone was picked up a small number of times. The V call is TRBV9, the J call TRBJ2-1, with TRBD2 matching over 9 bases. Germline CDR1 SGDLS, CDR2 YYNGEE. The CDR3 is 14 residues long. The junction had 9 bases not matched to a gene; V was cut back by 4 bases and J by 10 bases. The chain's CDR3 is CASSLGTSLREQFF. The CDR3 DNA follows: TGTGCCAGCAGCCTCGGGACTAGCTTGAGGGAGCAGTTCTTC.

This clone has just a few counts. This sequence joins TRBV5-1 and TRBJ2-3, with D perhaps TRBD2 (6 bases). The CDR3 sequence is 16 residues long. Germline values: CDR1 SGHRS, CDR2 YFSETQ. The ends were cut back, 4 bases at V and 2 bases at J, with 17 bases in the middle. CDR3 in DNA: TGCGCCAGCAGCGGAAGGTTTAGCGGAAACACAGATACGCAGTATTTT. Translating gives CASSGRFSGNTDTQYF.

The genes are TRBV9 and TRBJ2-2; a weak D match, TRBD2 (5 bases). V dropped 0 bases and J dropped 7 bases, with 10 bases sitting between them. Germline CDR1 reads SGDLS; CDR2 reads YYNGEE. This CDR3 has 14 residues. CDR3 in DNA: TGTGCCAGCAGCGTAGTGAGGGTTAACGGGGAGCTGTTTTTT. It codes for CASSVVRVNGELFF.

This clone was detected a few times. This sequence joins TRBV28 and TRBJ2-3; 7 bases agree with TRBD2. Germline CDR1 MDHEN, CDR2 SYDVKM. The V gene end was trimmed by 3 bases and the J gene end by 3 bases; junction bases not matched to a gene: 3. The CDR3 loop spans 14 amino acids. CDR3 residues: CASSFGGRTDTQYF. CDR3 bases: TGTGCCAGCAGTTTTGGCGGGAGAACAGATACGCAGTATTTT.

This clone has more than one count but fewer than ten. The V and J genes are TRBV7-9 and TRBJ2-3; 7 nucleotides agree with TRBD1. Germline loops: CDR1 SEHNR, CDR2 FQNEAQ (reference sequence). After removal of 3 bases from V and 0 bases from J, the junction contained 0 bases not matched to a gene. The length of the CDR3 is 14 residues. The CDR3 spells CASSLGQSTDTQYF. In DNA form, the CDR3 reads TGTGCCAGCAGCTTGGGACAGAGCACAGATACGCAGTATTTT.

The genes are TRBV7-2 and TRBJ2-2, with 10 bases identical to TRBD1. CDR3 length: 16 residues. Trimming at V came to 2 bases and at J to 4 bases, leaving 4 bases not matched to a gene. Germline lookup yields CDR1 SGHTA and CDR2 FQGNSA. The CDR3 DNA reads TGTGCCAGCAGCTTACTGGGACAGGGGCTCACCGGGGAGCTGTTTTTT. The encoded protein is CASSLLGQGLTGELFF.

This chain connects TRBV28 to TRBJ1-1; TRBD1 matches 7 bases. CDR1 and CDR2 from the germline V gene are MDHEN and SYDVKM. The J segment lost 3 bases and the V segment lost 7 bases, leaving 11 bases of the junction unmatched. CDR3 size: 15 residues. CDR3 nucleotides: TGTGCCAGCACCATTCCGTACAGGGGTGACACTGAAGCTTTCTTT. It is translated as CASTIPYRGDTEAFF.

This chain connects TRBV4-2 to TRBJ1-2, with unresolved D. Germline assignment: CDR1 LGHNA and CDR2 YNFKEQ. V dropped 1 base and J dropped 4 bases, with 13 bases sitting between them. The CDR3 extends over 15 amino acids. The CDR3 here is CASSQAVAGSYGYTF. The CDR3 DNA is TGTGCCAGCAGCCAAGCGGTGGCGGGGTCCTATGGCTACACCTTC.